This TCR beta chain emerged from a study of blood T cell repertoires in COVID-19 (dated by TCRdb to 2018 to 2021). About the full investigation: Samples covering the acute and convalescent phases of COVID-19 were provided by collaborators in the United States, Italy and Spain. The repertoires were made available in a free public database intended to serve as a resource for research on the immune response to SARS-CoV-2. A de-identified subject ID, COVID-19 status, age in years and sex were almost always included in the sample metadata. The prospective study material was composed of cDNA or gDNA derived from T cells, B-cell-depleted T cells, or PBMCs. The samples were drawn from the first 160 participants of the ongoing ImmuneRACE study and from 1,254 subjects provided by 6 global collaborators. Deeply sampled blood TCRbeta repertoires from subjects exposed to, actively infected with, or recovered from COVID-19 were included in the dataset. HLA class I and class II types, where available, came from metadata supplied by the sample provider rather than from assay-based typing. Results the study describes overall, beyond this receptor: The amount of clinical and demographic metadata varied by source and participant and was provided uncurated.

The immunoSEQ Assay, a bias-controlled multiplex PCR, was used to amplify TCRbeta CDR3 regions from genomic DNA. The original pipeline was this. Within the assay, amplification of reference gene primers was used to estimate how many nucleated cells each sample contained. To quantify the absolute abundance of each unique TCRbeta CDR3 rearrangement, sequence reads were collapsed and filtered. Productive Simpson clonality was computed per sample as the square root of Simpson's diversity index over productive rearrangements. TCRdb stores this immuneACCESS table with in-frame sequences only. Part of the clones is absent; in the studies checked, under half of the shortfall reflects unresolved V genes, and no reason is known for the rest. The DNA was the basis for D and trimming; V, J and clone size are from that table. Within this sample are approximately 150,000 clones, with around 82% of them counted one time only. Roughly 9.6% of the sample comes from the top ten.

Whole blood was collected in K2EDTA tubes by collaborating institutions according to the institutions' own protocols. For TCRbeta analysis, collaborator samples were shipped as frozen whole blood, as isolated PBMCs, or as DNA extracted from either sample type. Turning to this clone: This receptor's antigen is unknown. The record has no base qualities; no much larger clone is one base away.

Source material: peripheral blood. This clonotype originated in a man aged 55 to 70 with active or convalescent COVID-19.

The DNA sequence is given as TGTGCCAGCAGCCAAGATATTGGGCGTAACTATGGCTACACCTTC. This is translated as CASSQDIGRNYGYTF. Recombination connected TRBV3-1 (or the pseudogene TRBV3-2) to TRBJ1-2; the D gene identity is not certain. V is clipped by 0 bases and J by 1 base, and the sequence between their germline boundaries is 9 bases long. The CDR3 numbers 15 residues from cysteine through phenylalanine. Just CDR3 DNA is preserved here, 45 bases in frame from base 1. Looking up the germline V gene (reference sequence) yields CDR1 LGHDT and CDR2 YNNKEL.